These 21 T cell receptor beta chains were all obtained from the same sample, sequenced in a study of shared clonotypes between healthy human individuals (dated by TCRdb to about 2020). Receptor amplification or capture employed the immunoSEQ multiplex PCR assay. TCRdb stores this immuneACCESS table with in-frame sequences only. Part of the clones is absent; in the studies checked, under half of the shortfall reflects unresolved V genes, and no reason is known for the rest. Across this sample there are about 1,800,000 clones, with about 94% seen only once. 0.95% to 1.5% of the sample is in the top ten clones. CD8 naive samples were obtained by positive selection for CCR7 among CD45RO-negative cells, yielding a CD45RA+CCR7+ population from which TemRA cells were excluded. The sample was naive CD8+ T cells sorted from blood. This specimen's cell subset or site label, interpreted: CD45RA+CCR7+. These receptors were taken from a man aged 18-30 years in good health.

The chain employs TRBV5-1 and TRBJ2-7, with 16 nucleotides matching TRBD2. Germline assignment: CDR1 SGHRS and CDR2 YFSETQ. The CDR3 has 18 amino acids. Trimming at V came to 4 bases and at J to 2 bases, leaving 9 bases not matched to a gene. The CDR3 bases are TGCGCCAGCAGCCCGGGACTAGCGGGAGGGTCCTCAGCCTACGAGCAGTACTTC. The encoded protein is CASSPGLAGGSSAYEQYF.

The CDR3 loop reads CASSLFEGNTEAFF. For the CDR3, the DNA is TGTGCCAGCAGTTTATTTGAGGGGAACACTGAAGCTTTCTTT. The J gene is TRBJ1-1, the V gene TRBV27; D is unclear. This CDR3 has 14 amino acids. Germline values: CDR1 MNHEY, CDR2 SMNVEV (reference sequence). Between the trimmed V and J ends, which lost 1 base and 1 base, there was a span of 7 bases.

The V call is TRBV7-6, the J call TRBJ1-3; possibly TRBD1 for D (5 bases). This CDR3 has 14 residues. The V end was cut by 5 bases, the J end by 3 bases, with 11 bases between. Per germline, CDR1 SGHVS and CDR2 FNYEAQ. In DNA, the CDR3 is TGTGCCAGCAGCCTTCCAGGGAGTGGAAACACCATATATTTT. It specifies CASSLPGSGNTIYF.

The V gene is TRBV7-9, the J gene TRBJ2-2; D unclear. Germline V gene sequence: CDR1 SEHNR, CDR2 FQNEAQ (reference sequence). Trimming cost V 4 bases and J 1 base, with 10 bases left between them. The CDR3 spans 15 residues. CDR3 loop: CASSYPLGNTGELFF. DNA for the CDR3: TGTGCCAGCAGCTACCCCCTGGGGAACACCGGGGAGCTGTTTTTT.

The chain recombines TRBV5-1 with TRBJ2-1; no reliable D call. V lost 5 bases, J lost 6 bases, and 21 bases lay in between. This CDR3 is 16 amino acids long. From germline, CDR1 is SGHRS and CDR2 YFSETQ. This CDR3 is CASSPLRDVLGNEQFF. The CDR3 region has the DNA TGCGCCAGCAGTCCCCTAAGGGATGTACTTGGCAATGAGCAGTTCTTC.

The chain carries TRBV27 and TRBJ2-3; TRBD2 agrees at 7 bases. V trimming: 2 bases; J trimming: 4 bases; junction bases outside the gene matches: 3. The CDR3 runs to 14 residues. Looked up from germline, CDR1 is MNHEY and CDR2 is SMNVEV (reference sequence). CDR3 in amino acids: CASSLTSVADTQYF. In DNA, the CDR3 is TGTGCCAGCAGTTTAACTAGCGTTGCAGATACGCAGTATTTT.

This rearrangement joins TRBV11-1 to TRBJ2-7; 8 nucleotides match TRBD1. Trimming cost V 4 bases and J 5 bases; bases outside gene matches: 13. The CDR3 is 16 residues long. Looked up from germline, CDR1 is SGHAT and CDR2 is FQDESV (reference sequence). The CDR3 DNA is TGTGCCAGCAGCTCGTCCCCCCGGGACAGGAACAACGAGCAGTACTTC. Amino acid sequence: CASSSSPRDRNNEQYF.

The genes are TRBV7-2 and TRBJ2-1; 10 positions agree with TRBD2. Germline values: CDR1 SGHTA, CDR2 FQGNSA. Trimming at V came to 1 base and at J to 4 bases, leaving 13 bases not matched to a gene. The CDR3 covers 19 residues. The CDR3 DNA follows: TGTGCCAGCAGCTTAGTCGCGGGGCTAGCGGGAGTAGGATACAATGAGCAGTTCTTC. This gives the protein CASSLVAGLAGVGYNEQFF.

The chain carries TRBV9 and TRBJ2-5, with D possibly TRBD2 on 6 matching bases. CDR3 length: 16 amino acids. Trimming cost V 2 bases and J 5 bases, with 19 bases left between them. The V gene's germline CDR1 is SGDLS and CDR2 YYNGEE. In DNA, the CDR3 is TGTGCCAGCAGCGTCTCGGGGGAAGGGGTGAAGGAGACCCAGTACTTC. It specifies CASSVSGEGVKETQYF.

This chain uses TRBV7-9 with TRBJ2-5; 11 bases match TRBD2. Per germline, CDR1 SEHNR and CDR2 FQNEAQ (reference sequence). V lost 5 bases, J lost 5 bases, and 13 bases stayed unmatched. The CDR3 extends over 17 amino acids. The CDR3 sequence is CASSAALAGALGETQYF. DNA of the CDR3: TGTGCCAGCAGCGCAGCACTAGCGGGGGCCCTCGGGGAGACCCAGTACTTC.

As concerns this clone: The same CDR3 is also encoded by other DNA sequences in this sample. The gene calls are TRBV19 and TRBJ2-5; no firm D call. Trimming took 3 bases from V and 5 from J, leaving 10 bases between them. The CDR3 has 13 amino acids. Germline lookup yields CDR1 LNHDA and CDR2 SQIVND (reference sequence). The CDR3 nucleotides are TGTGCCAGTAGTATTAGAGGTTCTGAGACCCAGTACTTC. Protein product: CASSIRGSETQYF.

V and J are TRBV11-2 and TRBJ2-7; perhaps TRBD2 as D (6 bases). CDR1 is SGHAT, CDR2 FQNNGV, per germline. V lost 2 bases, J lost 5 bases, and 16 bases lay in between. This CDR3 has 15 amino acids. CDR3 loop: CASSLLYTSLDEQYF. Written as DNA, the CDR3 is TGTGCCAGCAGCTTATTATATACTAGCTTGGACGAGCAGTACTTC. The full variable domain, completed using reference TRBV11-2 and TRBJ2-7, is EAGVAQSPRYKIIEKRQSVAFWCNPISGHATLYWYQQILGQGPKLLIQFQNNGVVDDSQLPKDRFSAERLKGVDSTLKIQPAKLEDSAVYLCASSLLYTSLDEQYFGPGTRLTVT.

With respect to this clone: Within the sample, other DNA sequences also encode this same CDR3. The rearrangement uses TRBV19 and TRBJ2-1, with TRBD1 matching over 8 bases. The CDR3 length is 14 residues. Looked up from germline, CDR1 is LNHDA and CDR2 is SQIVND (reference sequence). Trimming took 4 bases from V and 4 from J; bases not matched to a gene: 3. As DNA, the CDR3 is TGTGCCAGTAGTACCAGGGACAGGTACAATGAGCAGTTCTTC. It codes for CASSTRDRYNEQFF.

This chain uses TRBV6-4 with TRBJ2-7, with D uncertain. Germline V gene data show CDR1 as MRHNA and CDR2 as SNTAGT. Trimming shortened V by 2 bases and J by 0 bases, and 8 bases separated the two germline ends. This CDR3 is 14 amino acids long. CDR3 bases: TGTGCCAGCAGTGACGGGTTTAGCTCCTACGAGCAGTACTTC. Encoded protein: CASSDGFSSYEQYF.

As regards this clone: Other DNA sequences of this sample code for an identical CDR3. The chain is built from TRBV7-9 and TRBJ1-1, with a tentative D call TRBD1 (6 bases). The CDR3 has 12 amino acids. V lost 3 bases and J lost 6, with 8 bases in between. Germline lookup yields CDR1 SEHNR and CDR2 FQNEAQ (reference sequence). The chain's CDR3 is CASSLGGSEAFF. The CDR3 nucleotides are TGTGCCAGCAGCTTGGGGGGCTCTGAAGCTTTCTTT. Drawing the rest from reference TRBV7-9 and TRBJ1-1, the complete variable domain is DTGVSQNPRHKITKRGQNVTFRCDPISEHNRLYWYRQTLGQGPEFLTYFQNEAQLEKSRLLSDRFSAERPKGSFSTLEIQRTEQGDSAMYLCASSLGGSEAFFGQGTRLTVV.

The CDR3 nucleotides are TGTGCCAGCAGCAGTCGGGGGTCCCCTCCATACGAGCAGTACTTC. This gives the protein CASSSRGSPPYEQYF. The rearrangement uses TRBV7-9 and TRBJ2-7, with D maybe TRBD2 (6 bases). The V gene's germline CDR1 is SEHNR and CDR2 FQNEAQ (reference sequence). CDR3 length equals 15 residues. Between the trimmed V and J ends, which lost 5 bases and 4 bases, there was a span of 18 bases.

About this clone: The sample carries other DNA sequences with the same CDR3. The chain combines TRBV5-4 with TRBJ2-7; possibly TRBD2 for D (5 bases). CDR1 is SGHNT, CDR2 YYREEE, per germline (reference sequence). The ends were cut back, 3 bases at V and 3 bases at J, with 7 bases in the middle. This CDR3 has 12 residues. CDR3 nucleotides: TGTGCCAGCAGCTCTGGGAGCTACGAGCAGTACTTC. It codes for CASSSGSYEQYF. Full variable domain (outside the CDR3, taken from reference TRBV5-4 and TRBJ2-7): ETGVTQSPTHLIKTRGQQVTLRCSSQSGHNTVSWYQQALGQGPQFIFQYYREEENGRGNFPPRFSGLQFPNYSSELNVNALELDDSALYLCASSSGSYEQYFGPGTRLTVT.

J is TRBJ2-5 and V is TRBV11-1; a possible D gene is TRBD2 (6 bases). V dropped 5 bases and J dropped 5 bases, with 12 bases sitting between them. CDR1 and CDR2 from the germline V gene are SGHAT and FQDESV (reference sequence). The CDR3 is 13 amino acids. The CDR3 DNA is TGTGCCAGCAGCGCTAGCGTCGAGGAGACCCAGTACTTC. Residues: CASSASVEETQYF.

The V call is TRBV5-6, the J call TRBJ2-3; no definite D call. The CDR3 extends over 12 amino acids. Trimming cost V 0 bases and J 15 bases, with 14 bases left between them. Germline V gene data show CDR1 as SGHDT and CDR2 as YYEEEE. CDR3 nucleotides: TGTGCCAGCAGCTTGGGCGGCACCACTCAATATTTT. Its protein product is CASSLGGTTQYF.

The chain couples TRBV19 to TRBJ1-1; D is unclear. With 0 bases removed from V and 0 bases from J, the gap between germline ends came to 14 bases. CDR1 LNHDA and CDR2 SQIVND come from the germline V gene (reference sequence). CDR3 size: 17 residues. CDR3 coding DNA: TGTGCCAGTAGTATAGAAGGGAATGTCAATCTGAACACTGAAGCTTTCTTT. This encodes CASSIEGNVNLNTEAFF.

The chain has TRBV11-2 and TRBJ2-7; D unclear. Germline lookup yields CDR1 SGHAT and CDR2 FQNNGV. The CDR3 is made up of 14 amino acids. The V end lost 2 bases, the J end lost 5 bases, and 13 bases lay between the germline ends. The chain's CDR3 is CASSLMLGFHEQYF. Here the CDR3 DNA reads TGTGCCAGCAGCTTAATGTTGGGGTTCCACGAGCAGTACTTC.